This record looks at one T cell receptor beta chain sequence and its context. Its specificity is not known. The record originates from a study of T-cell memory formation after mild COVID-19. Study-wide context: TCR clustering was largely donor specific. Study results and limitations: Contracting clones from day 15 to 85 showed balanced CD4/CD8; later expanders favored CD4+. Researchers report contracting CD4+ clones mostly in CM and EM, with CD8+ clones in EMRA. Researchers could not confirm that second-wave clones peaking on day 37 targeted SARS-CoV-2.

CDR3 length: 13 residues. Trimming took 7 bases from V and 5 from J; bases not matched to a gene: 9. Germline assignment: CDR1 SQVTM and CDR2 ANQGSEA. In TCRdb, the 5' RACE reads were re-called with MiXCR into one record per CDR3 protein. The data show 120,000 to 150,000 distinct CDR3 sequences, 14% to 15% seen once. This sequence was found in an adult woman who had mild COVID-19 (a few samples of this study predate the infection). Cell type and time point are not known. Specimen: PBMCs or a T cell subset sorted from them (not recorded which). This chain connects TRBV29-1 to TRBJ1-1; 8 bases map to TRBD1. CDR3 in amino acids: CSAMTGVRTEAFF. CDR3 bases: TGCAGCGCTATGACAGGGGTAAGGACTGAAGCTTTCTTT.